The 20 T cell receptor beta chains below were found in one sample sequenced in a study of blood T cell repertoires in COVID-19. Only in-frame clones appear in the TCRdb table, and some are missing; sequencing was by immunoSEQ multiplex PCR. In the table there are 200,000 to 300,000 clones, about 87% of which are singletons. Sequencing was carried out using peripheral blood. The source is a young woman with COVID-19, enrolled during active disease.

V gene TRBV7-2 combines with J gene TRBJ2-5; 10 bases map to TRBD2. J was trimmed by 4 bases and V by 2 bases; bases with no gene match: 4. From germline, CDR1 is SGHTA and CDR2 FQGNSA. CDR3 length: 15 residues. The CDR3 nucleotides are TGTGCCAGCAGCTTACTGCAGCGGGGGGGAGAGACCCAGTACTTC. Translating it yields CASSLLQRGGETQYF.

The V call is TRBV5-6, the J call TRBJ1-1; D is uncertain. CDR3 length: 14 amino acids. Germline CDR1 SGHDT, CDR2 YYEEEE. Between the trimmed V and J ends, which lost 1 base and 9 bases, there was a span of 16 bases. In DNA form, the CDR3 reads TGTGCCAGCAGCTTGCAGGCAGTGGGTAGTAAAGCTTTCTTT. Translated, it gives CASSLQAVGSKAFF. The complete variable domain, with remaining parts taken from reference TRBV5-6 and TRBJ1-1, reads DAGVTQSPTHLIKTRGQQVTLRCSPKSGHDTVSWYQQALGQGPQFIFQYYEEEERQRGNFPDRFSGHQFPNYSSELNVNALLLGDSALYLCASSLQAVGSKAFFGQGTRLTVV.

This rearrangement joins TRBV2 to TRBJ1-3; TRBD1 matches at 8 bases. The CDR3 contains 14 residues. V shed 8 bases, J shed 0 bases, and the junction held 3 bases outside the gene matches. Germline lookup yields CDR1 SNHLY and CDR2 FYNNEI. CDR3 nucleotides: TGTGCCAGCCGACAGGGGAGCTCTGGAAACACCATATATTTT. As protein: CASRQGSSGNTIYF.

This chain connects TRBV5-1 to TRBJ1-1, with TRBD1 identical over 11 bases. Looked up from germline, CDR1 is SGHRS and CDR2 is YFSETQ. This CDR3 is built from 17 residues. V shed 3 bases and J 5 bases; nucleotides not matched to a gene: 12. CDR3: CASSSPGQGVTGTEAFF. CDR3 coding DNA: TGCGCCAGCAGCTCACCGGGACAGGGGGTCACGGGGACTGAAGCTTTCTTT. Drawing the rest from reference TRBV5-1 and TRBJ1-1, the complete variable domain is KAGVTQTPRYLIKTRGQQVTLSCSPISGHRSVSWYQQTPGQGLQFLFEYFSETQRNKGNFPGRFSGRQFSNSRSEMNVSTLELGDSALYLCASSSPGQGVTGTEAFFGQGTRLTVV.

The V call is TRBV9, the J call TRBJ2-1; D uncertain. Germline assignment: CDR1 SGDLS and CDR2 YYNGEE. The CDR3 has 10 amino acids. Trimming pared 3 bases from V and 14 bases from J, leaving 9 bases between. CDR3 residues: CASSGPPKFF. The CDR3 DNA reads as TGTGCCAGCAGCGGCCCCCCTAAGTTCTTC.

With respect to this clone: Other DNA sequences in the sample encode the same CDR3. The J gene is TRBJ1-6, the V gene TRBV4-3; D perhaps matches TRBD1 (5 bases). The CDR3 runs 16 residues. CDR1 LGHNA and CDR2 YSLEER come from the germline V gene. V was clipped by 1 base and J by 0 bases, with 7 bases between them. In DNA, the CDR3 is TGCGCCAGCAGCCAAGCTGACAGCTCCTATAATTCACCCCTCCACTTT. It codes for CASSQADSSYNSPLHF.

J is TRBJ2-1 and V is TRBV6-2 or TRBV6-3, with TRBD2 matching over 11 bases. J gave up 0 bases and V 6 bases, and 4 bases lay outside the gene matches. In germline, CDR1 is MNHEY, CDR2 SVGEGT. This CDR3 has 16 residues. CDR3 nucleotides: TGTGCCAGCAGCCGCGGGACTAGCGGCTCCTACAATGAGCAGTTCTTC. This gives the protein CASSRGTSGSYNEQFF.

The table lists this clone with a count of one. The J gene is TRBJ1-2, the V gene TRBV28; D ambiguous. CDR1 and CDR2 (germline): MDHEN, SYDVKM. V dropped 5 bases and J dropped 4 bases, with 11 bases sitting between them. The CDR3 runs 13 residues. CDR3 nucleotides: TGTGCCAGCAGTCCCCCGAAACTCTATGGCTACACCTTC. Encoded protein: CASSPPKLYGYTF.

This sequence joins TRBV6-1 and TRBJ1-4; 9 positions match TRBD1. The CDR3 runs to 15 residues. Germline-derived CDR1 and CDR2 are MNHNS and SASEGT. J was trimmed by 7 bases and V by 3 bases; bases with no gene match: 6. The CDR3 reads CASSDILDRGEKLFF. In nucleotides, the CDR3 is TGTGCCAGCAGTGACATCCTGGACAGGGGTGAAAAACTGTTTTTT.

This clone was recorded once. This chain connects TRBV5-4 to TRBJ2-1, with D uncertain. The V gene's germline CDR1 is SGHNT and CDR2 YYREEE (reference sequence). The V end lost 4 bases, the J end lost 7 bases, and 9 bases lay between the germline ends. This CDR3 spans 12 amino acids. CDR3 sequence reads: CASSVLDNEQFF. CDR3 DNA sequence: TGTGCCAGCAGCGTCCTAGATAATGAGCAGTTCTTC.

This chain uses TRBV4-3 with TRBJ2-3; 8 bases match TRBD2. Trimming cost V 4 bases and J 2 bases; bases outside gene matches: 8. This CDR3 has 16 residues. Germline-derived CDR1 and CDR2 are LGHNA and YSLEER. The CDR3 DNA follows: TGCGCCAGCAGCCGAATAGCGGGGTCAAACACAGATACGCAGTATTTT. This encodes CASSRIAGSNTDTQYF.

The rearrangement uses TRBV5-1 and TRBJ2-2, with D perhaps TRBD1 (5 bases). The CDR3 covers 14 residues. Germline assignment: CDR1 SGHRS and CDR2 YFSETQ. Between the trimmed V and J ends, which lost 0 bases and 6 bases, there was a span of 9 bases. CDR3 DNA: TGCGCCAGCAGCTTGGGCAGGGTGTCCGGGGAGCTGTTTTTT. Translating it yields CASSLGRVSGELFF. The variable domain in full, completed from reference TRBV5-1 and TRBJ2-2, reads KAGVTQTPRYLIKTRGQQVTLSCSPISGHRSVSWYQQTPGQGLQFLFEYFSETQRNKGNFPGRFSGRQFSNSRSEMNVSTLELGDSALYLCASSLGRVSGELFFGEGSRLTVL.

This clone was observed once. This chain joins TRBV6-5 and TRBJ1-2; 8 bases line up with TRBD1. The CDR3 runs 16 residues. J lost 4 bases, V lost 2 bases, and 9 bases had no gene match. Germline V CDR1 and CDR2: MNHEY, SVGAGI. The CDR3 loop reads CASSYSSAGGAYGYTF. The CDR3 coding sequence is TGTGCCAGCAGTTACAGCTCGGCAGGGGGCGCCTATGGCTACACCTTC.

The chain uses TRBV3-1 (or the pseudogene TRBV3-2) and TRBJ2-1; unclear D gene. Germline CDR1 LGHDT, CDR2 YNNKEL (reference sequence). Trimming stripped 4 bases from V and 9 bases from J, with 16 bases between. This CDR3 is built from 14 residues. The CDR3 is CASSRGGPVGEQFF. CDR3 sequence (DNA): TGTGCCAGCAGCCGAGGCGGTCCGGTAGGTGAGCAGTTCTTC.

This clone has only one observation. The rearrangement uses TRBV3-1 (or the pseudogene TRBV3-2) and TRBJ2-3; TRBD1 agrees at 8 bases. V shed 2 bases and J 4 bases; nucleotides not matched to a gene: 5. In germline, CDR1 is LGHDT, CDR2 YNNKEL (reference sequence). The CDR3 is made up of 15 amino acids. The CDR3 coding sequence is TGTGCCAGCAGCCAAACGACAGGGGTCCCAGATACGCAGTATTTT. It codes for CASSQTTGVPDTQYF.

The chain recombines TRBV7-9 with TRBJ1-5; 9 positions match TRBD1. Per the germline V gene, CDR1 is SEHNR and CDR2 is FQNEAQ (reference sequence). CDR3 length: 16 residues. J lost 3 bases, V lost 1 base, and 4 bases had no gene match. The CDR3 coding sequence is TGTGCCAGCAGCTTAGAGGGACAGGGCCTCAATCAGCCCCAGCATTTT. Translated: CASSLEGQGLNQPQHF.

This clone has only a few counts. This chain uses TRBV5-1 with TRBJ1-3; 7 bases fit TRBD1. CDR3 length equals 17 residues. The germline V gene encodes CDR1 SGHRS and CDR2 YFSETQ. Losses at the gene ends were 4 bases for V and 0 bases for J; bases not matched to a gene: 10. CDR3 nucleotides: TGCGCCAGCAGCACGATATCGGGACAGCCCTCTGGAAACACCATATATTTT. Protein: CASSTISGQPSGNTIYF.

The CDR3, as DNA: TGTGCCAGCATGGTTCCGGAGTACAGGGGGCAGTATTTT. This translates into CASMVPEYRGQYF. The chain recombines TRBV6-5 with TRBJ2-3; 7 nucleotides agree with TRBD1. Germline CDR1 MNHEY, CDR2 SVGAGI. CDR3 length equals 13 residues. J gave up 11 bases and V 7 bases, and 12 bases lay outside the gene matches.

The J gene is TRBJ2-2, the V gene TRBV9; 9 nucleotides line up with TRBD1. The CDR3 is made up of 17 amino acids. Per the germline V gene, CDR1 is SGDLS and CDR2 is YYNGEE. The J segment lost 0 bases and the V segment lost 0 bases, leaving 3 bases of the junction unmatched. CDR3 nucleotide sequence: TGTGCCAGCAGCGTAGCCAGGGACAGGGCGAACACCGGGGAGCTGTTTTTT. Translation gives CASSVARDRANTGELFF.

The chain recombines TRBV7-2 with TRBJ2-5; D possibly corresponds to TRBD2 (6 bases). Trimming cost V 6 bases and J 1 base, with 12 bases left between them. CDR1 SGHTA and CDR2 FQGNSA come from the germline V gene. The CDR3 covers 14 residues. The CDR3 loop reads CASSFSGFQETQYF. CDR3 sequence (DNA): TGTGCCAGCAGTTTTAGCGGTTTCCAAGAGACCCAGTACTTC. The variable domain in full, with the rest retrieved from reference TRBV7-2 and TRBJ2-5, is GAGVSQSPSNKVTEKGKDVELRCDPISGHTALYWYRQSLGQGLEFLIYFQGNSAPDKSGLPSDRFSAERTGGSVSTLTIQRTQQEDSAVYLCASSFSGFQETQYFGPGTRLLVL.